The source of this TCR beta chain is a study of shared clonotypes between healthy human individuals. Study information: Each donor's CD4 naive and CD4 memory cells filled three plates apiece, CD8 naive two, and CD8 memory one. Study-wide findings and caveats: Naive CD4 clonotype sharing across a few donors was around 5.5%.

Genomic DNA from each subset was divided evenly over several immunoSEQ plates. In the original analysis: ImmunoSEQ junction-only sequences lacked quality scores, so their filtering differed. The protocol was immunoSEQ multiplex PCR, while the TCRdb copy is restricted to in-frame clones and leaves out a portion. From that table come the V and J calls and clone size; the DNA was used to work out D and trimming. The data show some 2 million clones, 85% to 95% seen once. Worth noting for this clone: What it binds is unknown.

Trimming removed 3 bases at V and 2 bases at J, with 8 bases between. The CDR3 is 13 amino acids. Germline CDR1 and CDR2: MNHEY and SMNVEV (reference sequence). Sequenced material: naive CD4+ T cells sorted from blood. Described subset: CD45RA+ positively selected. The chain links TRBV27 to TRBJ2-7; no clear D. This sequence was found in a man aged 18 to 30 in good health. CDR3 region: CASSFSSPYEQYF. CDR3 bases: TGTGCCAGCAGTTTCTCCAGTCCCTACGAGCAGTACTTC.